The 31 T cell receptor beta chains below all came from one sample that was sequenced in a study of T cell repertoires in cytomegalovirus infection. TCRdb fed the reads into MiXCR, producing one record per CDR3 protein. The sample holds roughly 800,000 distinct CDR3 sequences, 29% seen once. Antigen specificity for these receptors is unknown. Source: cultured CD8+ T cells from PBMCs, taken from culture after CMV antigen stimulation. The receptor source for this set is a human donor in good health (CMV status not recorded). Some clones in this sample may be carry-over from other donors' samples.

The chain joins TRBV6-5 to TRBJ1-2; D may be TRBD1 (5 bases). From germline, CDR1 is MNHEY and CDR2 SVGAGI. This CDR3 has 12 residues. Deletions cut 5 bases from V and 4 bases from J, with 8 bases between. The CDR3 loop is CASSDTGYGYTF. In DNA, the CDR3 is TGTGCCAGCAGTGATACAGGCTATGGCTACACCTTC.

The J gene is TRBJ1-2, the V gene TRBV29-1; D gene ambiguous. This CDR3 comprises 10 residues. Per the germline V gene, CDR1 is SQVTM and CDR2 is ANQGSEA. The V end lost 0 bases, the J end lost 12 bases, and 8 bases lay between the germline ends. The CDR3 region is CSVEDKTNTF. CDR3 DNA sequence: TGCAGCGTTGAAGATAAAACAAACACCTTC.

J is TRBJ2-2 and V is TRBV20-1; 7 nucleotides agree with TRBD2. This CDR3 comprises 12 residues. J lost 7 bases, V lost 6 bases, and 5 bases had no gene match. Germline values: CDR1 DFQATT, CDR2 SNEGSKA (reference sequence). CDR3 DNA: TGCAGTGCGCCGGGGGGTGGCGGGGAGCTGTTTTTT. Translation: CSAPGGGGELFF.

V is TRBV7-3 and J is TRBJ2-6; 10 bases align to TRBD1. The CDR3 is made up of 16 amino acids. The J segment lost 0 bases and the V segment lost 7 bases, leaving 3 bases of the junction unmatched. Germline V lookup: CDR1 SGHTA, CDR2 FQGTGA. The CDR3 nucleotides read TGTGCCAGCAAGGGGACAGGGGCCTCTGGGGCCAACGTCCTGACTTTC. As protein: CASKGTGASGANVLTF. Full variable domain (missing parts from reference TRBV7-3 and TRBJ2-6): GAGVSQTPSNKVTEKGKYVELRCDPISGHTALYWYRQSLGQGPEFLIYFQGTGAADDSGLPNDRFFAVRPEGSVSTLKIQRTERGDSAVYLCASKGTGASGANVLTFGAGSRLTVL.

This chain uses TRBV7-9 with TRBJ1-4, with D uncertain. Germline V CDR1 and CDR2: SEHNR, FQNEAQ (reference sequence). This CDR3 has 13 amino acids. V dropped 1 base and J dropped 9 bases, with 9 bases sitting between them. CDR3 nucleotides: TGTGCCAGCAGCTTAGAGGGCAGACAAAAACTGTTTTTT. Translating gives CASSLEGRQKLFF.

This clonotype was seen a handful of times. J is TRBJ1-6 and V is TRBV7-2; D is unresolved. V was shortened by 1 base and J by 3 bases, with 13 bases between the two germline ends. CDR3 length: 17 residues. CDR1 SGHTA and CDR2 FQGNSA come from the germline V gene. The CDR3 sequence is CASSLVGDPNYNSPLHF. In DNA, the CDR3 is TGTGCCAGCAGCTTAGTAGGCGATCCTAACTATAATTCACCCCTCCACTTT.

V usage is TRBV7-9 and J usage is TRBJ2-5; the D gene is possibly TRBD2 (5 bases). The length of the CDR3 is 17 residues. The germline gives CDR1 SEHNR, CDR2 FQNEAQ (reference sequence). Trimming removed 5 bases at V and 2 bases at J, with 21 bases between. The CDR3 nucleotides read TGTGCCAGCAGCCTCCTACTAGAGACATCTAGACAAGAGACCCAGTACTTC. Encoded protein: CASSLLLETSRQETQYF.

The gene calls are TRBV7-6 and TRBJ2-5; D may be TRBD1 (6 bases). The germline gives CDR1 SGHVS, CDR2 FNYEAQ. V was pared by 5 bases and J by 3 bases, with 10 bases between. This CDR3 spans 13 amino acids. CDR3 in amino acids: CASSPGDKETQYF. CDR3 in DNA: TGTGCCAGCAGCCCCGGGGACAAAGAGACCCAGTACTTC.

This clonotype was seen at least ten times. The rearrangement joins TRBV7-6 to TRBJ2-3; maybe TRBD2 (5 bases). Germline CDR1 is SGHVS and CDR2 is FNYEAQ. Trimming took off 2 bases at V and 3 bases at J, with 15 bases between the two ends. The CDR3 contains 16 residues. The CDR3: CASSLYPSEATDTQYF. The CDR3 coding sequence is TGTGCCAGCAGCTTATACCCCTCGGAGGCTACAGATACGCAGTATTTT. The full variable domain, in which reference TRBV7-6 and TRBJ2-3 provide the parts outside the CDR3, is GAGVSQSPRYKVTKRGQDVALRCDPISGHVSLYWYRQALGQGPEFLTYFNYEAQQDKSGLPNDRFSAERPEGSISTLTIQRTEQRDSAMYRCASSLYPSEATDTQYFGPGTRLTVL.

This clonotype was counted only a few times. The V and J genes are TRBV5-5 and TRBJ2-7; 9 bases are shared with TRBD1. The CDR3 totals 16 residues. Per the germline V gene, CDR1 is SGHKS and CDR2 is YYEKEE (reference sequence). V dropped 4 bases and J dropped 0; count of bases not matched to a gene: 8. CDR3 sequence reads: CASSRDRVRSSYEQYF. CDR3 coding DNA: TGTGCCAGCAGCCGGGACAGGGTGAGGAGCTCCTACGAGCAGTACTTC.

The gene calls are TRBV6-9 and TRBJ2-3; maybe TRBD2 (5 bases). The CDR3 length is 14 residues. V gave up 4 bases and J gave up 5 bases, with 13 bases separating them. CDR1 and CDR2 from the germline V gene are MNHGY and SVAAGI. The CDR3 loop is CASSSLEEEDTQYF. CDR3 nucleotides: TGTGCCAGCAGTTCGTTGGAGGAGGAAGATACGCAGTATTTT.

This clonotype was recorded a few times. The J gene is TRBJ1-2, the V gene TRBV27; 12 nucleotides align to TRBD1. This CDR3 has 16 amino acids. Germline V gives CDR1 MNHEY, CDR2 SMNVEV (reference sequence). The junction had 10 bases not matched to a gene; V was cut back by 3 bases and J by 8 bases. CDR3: CASSLLTPGTGGGYTF. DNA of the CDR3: TGTGCCAGCAGTTTGCTCACCCCCGGGACAGGGGGCGGCTACACCTTC.

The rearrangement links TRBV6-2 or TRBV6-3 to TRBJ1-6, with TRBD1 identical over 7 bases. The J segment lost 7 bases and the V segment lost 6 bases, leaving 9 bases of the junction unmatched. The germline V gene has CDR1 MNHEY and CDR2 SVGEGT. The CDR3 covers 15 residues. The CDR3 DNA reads TGTGCCAGCAGCCTTCGACAGGGTGGCAATTCACCCCTCCACTTT. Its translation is CASSLRQGGNSPLHF.

The CDR3 nucleotides read TGTGCCAGCAGCTTGGGGGGAGAACTAAACACTGAAGCTTTCTTT. The encoded protein is CASSLGGELNTEAFF. The chain recombines TRBV5-6 with TRBJ1-1, with D unclear. The CDR3 extends over 15 amino acids. V was shortened by 0 bases and J by 2 bases, with 11 bases between the two germline ends. Germline V gene sequence: CDR1 SGHDT, CDR2 YYEEEE.

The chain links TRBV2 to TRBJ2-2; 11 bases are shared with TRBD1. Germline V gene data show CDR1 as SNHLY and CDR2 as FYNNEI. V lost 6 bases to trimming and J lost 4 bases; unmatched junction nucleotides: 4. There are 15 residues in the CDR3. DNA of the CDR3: TGTGCCAGCAGGGACAGGGGGCGCGGCACCGGGGAGCTGTTTTTT. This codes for CASRDRGRGTGELFF.

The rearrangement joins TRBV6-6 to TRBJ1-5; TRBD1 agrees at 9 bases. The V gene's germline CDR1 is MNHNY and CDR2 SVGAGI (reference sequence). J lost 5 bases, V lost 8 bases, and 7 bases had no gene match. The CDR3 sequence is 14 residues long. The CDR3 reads CASERDRADQPQHF. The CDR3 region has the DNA TGTGCCAGCGAGCGGGACAGGGCCGATCAGCCCCAGCATTTT.

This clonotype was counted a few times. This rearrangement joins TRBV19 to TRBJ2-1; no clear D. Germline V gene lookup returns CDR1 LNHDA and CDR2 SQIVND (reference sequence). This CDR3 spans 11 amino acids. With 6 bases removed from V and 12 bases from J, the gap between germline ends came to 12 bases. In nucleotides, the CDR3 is TGTGCCAGTAGCCCAGGTTGGGTGCAGTTCTTC. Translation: CASSPGWVQFF. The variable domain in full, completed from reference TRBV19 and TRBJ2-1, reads DGGITQSPKYLFRKEGQNVTLSCEQNLNHDAMYWYRQDPGQGLRLIYYSQIVNDFQKGDIAEGYSVSREKKESFPLTVTSAQKNPTAFYLCASSPGWVQFFGPGTRLTVL.

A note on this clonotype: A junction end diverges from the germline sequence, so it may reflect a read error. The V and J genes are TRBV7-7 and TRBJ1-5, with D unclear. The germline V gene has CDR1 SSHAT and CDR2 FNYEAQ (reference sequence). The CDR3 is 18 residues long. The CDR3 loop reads CASSLALGRLYSNQPQHF. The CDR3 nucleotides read TGTGCTAGCAGCTTAGCTCTTGGCAGGTTATATAGCAATCAGCCCCAGCATTTT. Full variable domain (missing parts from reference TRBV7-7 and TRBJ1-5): GAGVSQSPRYKVTKRGQDVTLRCDPISSHATLYWYQQALGQGPEFLTYFNYEAQPDKSGLPSDRFSAERPEGSISTLTIQRTEQRDSAMYRCASSLALGRLYSNQPQHFGDGTRLSIL.

The CDR3 region has the DNA TGTGCCAGCAGCCACCTAGGTGGTAATGGCTACACCTTC. It is translated as CASSHLGGNGYTF. This chain links TRBV6-5 with TRBJ1-2; D is uncertain. The CDR3 has 13 residues. Between the trimmed V and J ends, which lost 6 bases and 6 bases, there was a span of 14 bases. Germline CDR1 MNHEY, CDR2 SVGAGI.

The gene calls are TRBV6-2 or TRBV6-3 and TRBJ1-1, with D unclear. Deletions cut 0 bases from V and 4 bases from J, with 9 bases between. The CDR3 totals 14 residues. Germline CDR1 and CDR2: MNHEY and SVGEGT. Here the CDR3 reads CASSYSPDLTEAFF. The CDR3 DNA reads TGTGCCAGCAGTTACTCTCCCGACCTCACTGAAGCTTTCTTT.

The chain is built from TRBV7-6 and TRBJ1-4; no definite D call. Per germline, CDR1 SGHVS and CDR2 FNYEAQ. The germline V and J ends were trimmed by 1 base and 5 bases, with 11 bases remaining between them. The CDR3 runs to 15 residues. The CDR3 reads CASSLDRTGNEKLFF. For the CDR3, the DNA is TGTGCCAGCAGCTTAGACCGGACGGGAAATGAAAAACTGTTTTTT.

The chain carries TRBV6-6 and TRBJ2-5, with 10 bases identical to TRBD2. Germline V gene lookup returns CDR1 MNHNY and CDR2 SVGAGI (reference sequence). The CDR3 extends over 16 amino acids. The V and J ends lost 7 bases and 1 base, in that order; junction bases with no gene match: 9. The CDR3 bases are TGTGCCAGCACCCTCCTAGCGGGGGTCCCCCAAGAGACCCAGTACTTC. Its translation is CASTLLAGVPQETQYF.

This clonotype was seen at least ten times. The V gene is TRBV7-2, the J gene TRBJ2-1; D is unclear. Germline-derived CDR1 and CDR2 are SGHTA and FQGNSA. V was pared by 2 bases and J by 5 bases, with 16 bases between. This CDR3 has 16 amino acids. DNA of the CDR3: TGTGCCAGCAGCTTAATCGCCAGCGACCTGGACAATGAGCAGTTCTTC. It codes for CASSLIASDLDNEQFF.

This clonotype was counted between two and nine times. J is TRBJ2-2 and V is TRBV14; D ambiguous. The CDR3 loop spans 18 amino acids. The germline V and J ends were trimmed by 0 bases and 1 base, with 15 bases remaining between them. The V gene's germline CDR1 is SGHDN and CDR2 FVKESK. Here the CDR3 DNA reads TGTGCCAGCAGCCAAGATGGGTGGCAGCCCCTGAACACCGGGGAGCTGTTTTTT. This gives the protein CASSQDGWQPLNTGELFF. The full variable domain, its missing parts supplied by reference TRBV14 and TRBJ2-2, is EAGVTQFPSHSVIEKGQTVTLRCDPISGHDNLYWYRRVMGKEIKFLLHFVKESKQDESGMPNNRFLAERTGGTYSTLKVQPAELEDSGVYFCASSQDGWQPLNTGELFFGEGSRLTVL.

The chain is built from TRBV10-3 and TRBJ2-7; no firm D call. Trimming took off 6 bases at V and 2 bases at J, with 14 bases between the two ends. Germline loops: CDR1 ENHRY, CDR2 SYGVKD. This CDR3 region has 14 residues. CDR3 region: CAIRTEKQPYEQYV. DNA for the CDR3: TGTGCCATCAGAACGGAAAAGCAGCCCTACGAGCAGTACGTC.

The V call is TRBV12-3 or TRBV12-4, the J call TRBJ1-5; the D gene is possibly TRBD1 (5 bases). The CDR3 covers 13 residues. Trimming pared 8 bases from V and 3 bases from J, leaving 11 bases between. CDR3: CASQRGLNQPQHF. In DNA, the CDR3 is TGTGCCAGCCAAAGGGGACTCAATCAGCCCCAGCATTTT.

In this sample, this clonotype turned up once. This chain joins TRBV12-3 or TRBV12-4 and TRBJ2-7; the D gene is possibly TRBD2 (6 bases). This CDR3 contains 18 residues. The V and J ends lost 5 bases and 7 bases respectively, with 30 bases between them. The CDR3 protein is CASSPQGLTPSGVSEQYF. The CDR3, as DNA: TGTGCCAGCAGTCCCCAGGGACTGACTCCCTCCGGGGTTAGTGAGCAGTACTTC.

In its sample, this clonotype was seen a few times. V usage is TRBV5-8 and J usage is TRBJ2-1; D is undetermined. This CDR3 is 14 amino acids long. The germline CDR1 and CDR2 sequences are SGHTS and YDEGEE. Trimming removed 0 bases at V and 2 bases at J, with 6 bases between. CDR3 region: CASSLEWPYNEQFF. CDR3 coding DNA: TGTGCCAGCAGCTTGGAGTGGCCCTACAATGAGCAGTTCTTC.

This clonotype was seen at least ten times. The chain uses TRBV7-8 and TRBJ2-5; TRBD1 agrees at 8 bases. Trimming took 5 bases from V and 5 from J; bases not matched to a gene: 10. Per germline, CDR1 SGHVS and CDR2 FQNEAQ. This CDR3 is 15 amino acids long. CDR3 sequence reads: CASSRQGTVEETQYF. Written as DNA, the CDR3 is TGTGCCAGCAGCCGACAGGGGACGGTGGAGGAGACCCAGTACTTC.

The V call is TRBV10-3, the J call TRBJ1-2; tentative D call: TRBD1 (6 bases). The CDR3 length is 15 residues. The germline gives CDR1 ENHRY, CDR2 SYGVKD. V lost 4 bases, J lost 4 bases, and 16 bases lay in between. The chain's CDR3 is CAISGGGAGAYGYTF. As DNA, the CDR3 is TGTGCCATCAGTGGTGGTGGTGCAGGGGCCTATGGCTACACCTTC.

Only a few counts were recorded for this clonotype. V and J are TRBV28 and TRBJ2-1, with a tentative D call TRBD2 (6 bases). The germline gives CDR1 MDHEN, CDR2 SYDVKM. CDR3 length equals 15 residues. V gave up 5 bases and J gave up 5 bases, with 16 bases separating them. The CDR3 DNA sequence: TGTGCCAGCAGTCGACTAGTTTCCATCCACAATGAGCAGTTCTTC. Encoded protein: CASSRLVSIHNEQFF.